This T cell receptor (beta chain) came from a study of molecular identifiers for immune sequencing clone quantification. Overall study: Naive CD8 RNA (around 20,000 or 99,000 cells) was divided into five aliquots, with four sequenced. The study's findings and limits: Whereas clones above 20 RNA copies held under 1% of naive-cell molecules, they held over 97% of effector molecules.

A CD8+CD4-CCR7+CD45RA+ gate was used to sort naive CD8 T cells. Bulk TCR libraries were made with methods that had been previously described and with listed TCR primers. Each CDR3 protein is one row after TCRdb ran MiXCR on the PCR reads. The sample contains around 470,000 distinct CDR3 sequences, approximately 25% of which appear only once. Germline V CDR1 and CDR2: SGHVS, FNYEAQ. With 3 bases removed from V and 6 bases from J, the gap between germline ends came to 8 bases. This CDR3 comprises 12 residues. Points on this clonotype: The antigen remains unidentified.

The clonotype was recovered from a human donor in good health. Some libraries in this study had Jurkat cell RNA spiked in. The J gene is TRBJ1-1, the V gene TRBV7-6; D is unresolved. The sample comprised naive CD8+ T cells from blood, with Jurkat cell RNA spiked in. Documented subset: FACS-sorted CD8+CD4-CCR7+CD45RA+ naive T cells. The CDR3 region is CASSFANSEAFF. In DNA, the CDR3 is TGTGCCAGCAGCTTCGCTAATTCTGAAGCTTTCTTT.